This TCR beta chain is drawn from a study of T cells after yellow fever vaccination (dated by TCRdb to about 2019). As for the study more broadly: The SMART-Seq v4 Ultra Low Input RNA kit was used to prepare libraries from fractions with low cell numbers. To follow T-cell clones before and after primary and booster YFV17D yellow fever vaccination, bulk TCR alpha and beta repertoires were sequenced over time. Two healthy male donors made up the cohort, one aged 18 to 29 years and the other aged 30 to 40 years. Blood samples were taken at several timepoints before and after primary and secondary immunization, and bulk PBMC replicates and cell subsets were isolated.

Interpreted using the paper, the treatment or condition label stands for: live attenuated yellow fever vaccine strain. Two biological replicates of bulk PBMCs were collected at each blood-draw timepoint. PBMCs were isolated from peripheral blood using a standard Ficoll-Paque protocol. TriZol was used to extract RNA from bulk PBMCs, from CD4 and CD8 fractions, and from dextramer-positive and dextramer-negative fractions. Many counts were recorded for this clonotype. Its antigen is still unknown. Base qualities are not provided; no much larger clone lies one nucleotide away. Study-wide conclusions, independent of this receptor: Compared with the primary T-cell response, the secondary T-cell response was faster but weaker, reaching its peak on day 5 rather than on day 15. A small fraction of clonotypes appeared in both the CD4 and CD8 compartments, likely as a result of convergent recombination. Most clones expanded after primary vaccination were re-detected after the booster (approximately 95% of CD4 and around 86% of CD8), suggesting broad memory maintenance. Computational filtering was required because FACS-sorted repertoires could contain abundant contaminating clonotypes from the bulk population. Only a couple of donors were included in the study, so the extent to which the findings can be generalized is limited.

For CDR1 and CDR2, the germline V gene lists SGHTA and FQGNSA. The CDR3 holds 16 amino acids from the cysteine to the phenylalanine. Of all the DNA, just the CDR3 is kept, 48 bases in frame from base 1. V is cut back by 6 bases and J by 0 bases, with 8 bases in the junction unmatched. The sequencer listed for this sample is Illumina NovaSeq 6000. TCR cDNA was synthesized by 5'RACE template switching, which introduced a universal primer site and unique molecular identifiers. cDNA synthesis was primed from both the TCR alpha and TCR beta constant segments. Libraries were amplified in two PCR steps, with sample barcodes and sequencing adapters added in the second step. Sequencing of libraries was performed on Illumina HiSeq 2500 (2x100 bp) or NovaSeq (2x150 bp). As for the original processing: MIGEC was used to demultiplex reads and collapse the reads into UMI consensus sequences, and MiXCR was used for V(D)J alignment. Vaccine-responding clonotypes were defined with edgeR using replicate PBMC samples, requiring FDR below 0.01 and a log2 fold change above 5 up to day 15. Bulk clonotypes were assigned CD4 or CD8 identity according to which sequenced CD4 or CD8 repertoire held them at higher abundance. TCRdb reran the public reads through fastp at Q25 and MiXCR, keeping productive beta chains. Identical CDR3 protein sequences are pooled into one entry, listed with their most common genes and DNA. The authors' filters were not applied to this entry. Present in this sample are over 300,000 distinct CDR3 sequences, approximately 3.9% of which were seen just once. The ten most abundant clones make up 23% of the sample.

This TCR was sampled from a man aged 18 to 29 who received the YFV17D yellow fever vaccine. Sequences were derived from PBMCs, sampled on the day of the yellow fever booster vaccination. The sequence joins TRBV7-2 to TRBJ2-1, with 7 bases in between that match TRBD2. The CDR3 protein: CASSSSSGDSYNEQFF. The nucleotide sequence is given as TGTGCCAGCAGTTCCTCGAGCGGGGACTCCTACAATGAGCAGTTCTTC. Reference TRBV7-2 and TRBJ2-1 proteins supply the regions before and after the CDR3; the full variable domain is: GAGVSQSPSNKVTEKGKDVELRCDPISGHTALYWYRQSLGQGLEFLIYFQGNSAPDKSGLPSDRFSAERTGGSVSTLTIQRTQQEDSAVYLCASSSSSGDSYNEQFFGPGTRLTVL.